This T cell receptor (beta chain) was identified in a study of cytomegalovirus exposure and HLA in healthy donors. Background on the study: Researchers previously reported finding 100 million or so unique TCR beta sequences from about 170 million T cells. The study, taken as a whole, reports: In vitro assays verified that three CMV-associated chains recognized CMV antigens specifically.

To note about this clone: Its specificity is not known.

PCR involved 60 Vbeta and 13 Jbeta primers. Here immunoSEQ multiplex PCR was the method, and the copy in TCRdb shows in-frame clones only, minus some. The data hold a few hundred thousand clones, with about four fifths observed a single time. The CDR3 sequence is 14 residues long. Germline V lookup: CDR1 SGHRS, CDR2 YFSETQ. The V end was cut by 4 bases, the J end by 4 bases, with 12 bases between. The sequence was collected from a girl aged 2 to 10 in good health and CMV-seronegative. The chain links TRBV5-1 to TRBJ2-1; TRBD1 is a possible D gene (6 bases). Material for sequencing was PBMCs. CDR3 loop: CASSLTTGYNEQFF. CDR3 bases: TGCGCCAGCAGCCTGACTACAGGGTACAATGAGCAGTTCTTC.